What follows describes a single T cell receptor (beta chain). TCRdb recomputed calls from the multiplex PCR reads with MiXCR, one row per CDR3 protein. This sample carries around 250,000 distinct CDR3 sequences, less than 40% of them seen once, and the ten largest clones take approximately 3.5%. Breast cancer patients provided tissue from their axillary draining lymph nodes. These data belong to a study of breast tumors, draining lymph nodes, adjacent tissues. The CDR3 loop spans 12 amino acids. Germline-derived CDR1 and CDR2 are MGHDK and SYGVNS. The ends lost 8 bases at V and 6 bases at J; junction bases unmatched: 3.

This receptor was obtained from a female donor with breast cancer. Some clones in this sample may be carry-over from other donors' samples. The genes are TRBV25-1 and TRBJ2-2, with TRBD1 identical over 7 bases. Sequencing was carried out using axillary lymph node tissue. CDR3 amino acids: CASSTGAGELFF. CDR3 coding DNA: TGTGCCAGCTCAACAGGGGCCGGGGAGCTGTTTTTT. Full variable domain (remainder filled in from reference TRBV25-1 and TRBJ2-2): EADIYQTPRYLVIGTGKKITLECSQTMGHDKMYWYQQDPGMELHLIHYSYGVNSTEKGDLSSESTVSRIRTEHFPLTLESARPSHTSQYLCASSTGAGELFFGEGSRLTVL.